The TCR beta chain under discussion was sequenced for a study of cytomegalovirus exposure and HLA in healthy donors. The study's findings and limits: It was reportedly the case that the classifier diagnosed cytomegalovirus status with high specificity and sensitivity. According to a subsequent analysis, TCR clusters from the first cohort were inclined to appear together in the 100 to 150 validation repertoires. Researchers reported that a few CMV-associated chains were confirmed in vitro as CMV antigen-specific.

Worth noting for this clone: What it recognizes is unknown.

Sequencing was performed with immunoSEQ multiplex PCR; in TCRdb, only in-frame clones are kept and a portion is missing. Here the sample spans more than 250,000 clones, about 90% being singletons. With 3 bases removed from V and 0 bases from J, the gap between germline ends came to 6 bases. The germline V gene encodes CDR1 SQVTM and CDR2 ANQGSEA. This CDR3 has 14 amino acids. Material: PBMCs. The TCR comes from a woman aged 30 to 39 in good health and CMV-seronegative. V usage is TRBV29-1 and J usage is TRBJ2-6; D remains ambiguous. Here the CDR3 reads CSVDGDSGANVLTF. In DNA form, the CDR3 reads TGCAGCGTTGATGGAGACTCTGGGGCCAACGTCCTGACTTTC.